A selection of T cell receptor beta chains follows, all from one sample in a study of T cell repertoires in cytomegalovirus infection. TCRdb passed the reads through MiXCR, listing each CDR3 protein once. The data show hundreds of thousands of distinct CDR3 sequences, with 35% seen just once and around 2.8% held by the top ten. The sequenced sample was PBMCs. The receptors stem from a human donor in good health (CMV status not recorded). Some clones in this sample may be carry-over from other donors' samples. Each CDR3 is given with its conserved first and last residue. The D gene is left open where the match is weak. Clone size is given for some rows only: seen once, a few or many times, or a class if the clone is expanded.

TRBD2 TRBJ2-3 NA TRBV3-1 TGTGCCAGCAGCCATCTCGGTCTAGCGGGAGTGGCAGATACGCAGTATTTT CASSHLGLAGVADTQYF
NA TRBJ2-5 NA TRBV12-3/TRBV12-4 TGTGCCAGCAGCCCCCTTTGGCGGCTGAAAGAGACCCAGTACTTC CASSPLWRLKETQYF
NA TRBJ2-6 few TRBV25-1 TGTGCCAGCAGTGAATCGACAGGATCTGGGGCCAACGTCCTGACTTTC CASSESTGSGANVLTF
NA TRBJ1-2 NA TRBV28 TGTGCCAGCAGTTCTTCCCAGAGGGGGGCCTATGGCTACACCTTC CASSSSQRGAYGYTF
NA TRBJ1-1 NA TRBV29-1 TGCAGCGTTGACTGGGGTGTTATCACTGAAGCTTTCTTT CSVDWGVITEAFF
TRBD1 TRBJ1-1 few TRBV19 TGTGCCAGTAGTACCCGACAGGGCCTCACTGAAGCTTTCTTT CASSTRQGLTEAFF
NA TRBJ2-3 NA TRBV20-1 TGCAGCCAGGGGACCGAGACAAATACGCAGTATTTT CSQGTETNTQYF
NA TRBJ1-1 few TRBV27 TGTGCCAGCATCGATAACACTGAAGCTTTCTTT CASIDNTEAFF
NA TRBJ2-7 NA TRBV7-8 TGTGCCAGCAGATTTGGGCAGGCCGGCGAGCAGTACTTC CASRFGQAGEQYF
TRBD1 TRBJ2-7 few TRBV5-6 TGTGCCAGCAGCATAGACAGGGTTTCGGTAGGATACGAGCAGTACTTC CASSIDRVSVGYEQYF
TRBD1 TRBJ2-7 NA TRBV6-8 TGTGCCAGCAGTCCCCGGACAGGGACAAGGTTCACTTACGAGCAGTACTTC CASSPRTGTRFTYEQYF
NA TRBJ1-2 few TRBV6-6 TGTGCCAGCAGTTACGACGGGGGCCCCTCCAGATTCTATGGCTACACCTTC CASSYDGGPSRFYGYTF
TRBD2 TRBJ2-1 NA TRBV19 TGTGCCAGCCTACGGGGGGGCGGTCGAAATGAGCAGTTCTTC CASLRGGGRNEQFF
TRBD2 TRBJ2-2 few TRBV7-8 TGTGCCAGCAGCTTGGGACTAGCGGGGGAAAACACCGGGGAGCTGTTTTTT CASSLGLAGENTGELFF
NA TRBJ1-6 NA TRBV7-9 TGTGCCAGCAGCTCCGACCCGATCTCCTATAATTCACCCCTCCACTTT CASSSDPISYNSPLHF
NA TRBJ2-7 few TRBV7-2 TGTGCCAGCAGCTTACGGGGGCGCGGGTCCTACGAGCAGTACTTC CASSLRGRGSYEQYF
NA TRBJ1-1 few TRBV7-9 TGTGCCAGCAGCTCCACGAGGGAGAGAACTGAAGCTTTCTTT CASSSTRERTEAFF
NA TRBJ2-4 NA TRBV10-3 TGTGCCATCAGTGAATTCGGACCTCCATCAGGGGGGGAAAACATTCAGTACTTC CAISEFGPPSGGENIQYF
NA TRBJ2-5 many TRBV7-8 TGTGCCAGCAGCTTAGGAGACAGCCAAGAGACCCAGTACTTC CASSLGDSQETQYF
TRBD2 TRBJ2-1 NA TRBV15 TGTGCCACCAGCAGTCCCCCAACAGGACTAGCGGGCGATGAGCAGTTCTTC CATSSPPTGLAGDEQFF
TRBD2 TRBJ2-1 many TRBV28 TGTGCCAGCAGCCCTCTGACTAGCGGGAGGATAAATGAGCAGTTCTTC CASSPLTSGRINEQFF
NA TRBJ2-3 NA TRBV27 TGTGCCCGCTTTTGGGCGGGGGCCCAGTATTTT CARFWAGAQYF
NA TRBJ2-2 NA TRBV7-6 TGTGCCAGCAGCCCCGCCAGCGGGTGGTCGTTCGCGACCACCGGGGAGCTGTTTTTT CASSPASGWSFATTGELFF
NA TRBJ1-1 few TRBV12-3/TRBV12-4 TGTGCCAGCAGTTCGAACGGAAACACTGAAGCTTTCTTT CASSSNGNTEAFF
NA TRBJ2-7 few TRBV29-1 TGCAGCGTTGCCCAGAGCTACGAGCAGTACTTC CSVAQSYEQYF
TRBD2 TRBJ2-1 NA TRBV9 TGTGCCAGCAGCGTAGGGACTAGCGCATCCAATGAGCAGTTCTTC CASSVGTSASNEQFF
NA TRBJ2-1 NA TRBV7-6 TGTGCCAGCAGCTTTTATGGTTTGAAAGGTGAAGATGAGCAGTTCTTC CASSFYGLKGEDEQFF
NA TRBJ1-1 NA TRBV15 TGTGCCACCAGCAGGGGTTCCAGACCTGAAGCTTTCTTT CATSRGSRPEAFF
NA TRBJ1-6 many TRBV7-2 TGTGCCAGCTCTTATAATTCACCCCTCCACTTT CASSYNSPLHF
NA TRBJ2-5 many TRBV7-2 TGTGCCAGCAGCCTAGAGGTCGGGCGGGAGACCCAGTACTTC CASSLEVGRETQYF
TRBD1 TRBJ2-2 NA TRBV3-1 TGTGCCAGCAGCAGGGGACAGGGGGCTTCGCTGTTTTTT CASSRGQGASLFF
TRBD1 TRBJ1-1 few TRBV7-9 TGTGCCAGCAGCTGGCCGACAGGGCTCACTGAAGCTTTCTTT CASSWPTGLTEAFF
TRBD2 TRBJ2-1 few TRBV7-2 TGTGCCAGCAGCTTATCAATTTGGACTAGCGGGATGAATGAGCAGTTCTTC CASSLSIWTSGMNEQFF
NA TRBJ1-4 NA TRBV10-3 TGTGCCGCACGACCCAGGACAGACCGAGCCCTGTTTTTT CAARPRTDRALFF
NA TRBJ1-1 NA TRBV7-9 TGTGCCAGCAGCCCGGGGGGGAAGGGCACTGAAGCTTTCTTT CASSPGGKGTEAFF
NA TRBJ2-3 NA TRBV25-1 TGTGCCAGCAGTGTAAGGAGGGGGGGCACAGATACGCAGTATTTT CASSVRRGGTDTQYF
NA TRBJ2-3 NA TRBV5-4 TGTGCCAGCAGCTTGAAGACATCTAGCACAGATACGCAGTATTTT CASSLKTSSTDTQYF